The sequence of this TCR beta chain was determined in a study of T-cell reconstitution after alpha-beta-depleted transplantation in children. CDR3 length equals 13 residues. V gave up 4 bases and J gave up 5 bases, with 12 bases separating them. Germline CDR1 and CDR2: SGHRS and YFSETQ. Unique molecular identifiers were built into the TCRbeta library. TCRdb re-called the PCR reads through MiXCR, storing one row per CDR3 protein. The data show hundreds of thousands of distinct CDR3 sequences, approximately 32% seen once. The source was PBMCs from the stem cell graft donor, collected from the stem cell graft. The chain carries TRBV5-1 and TRBJ1-1; tentative D call: TRBD1 (6 bases). The TCR was taken from a human donor who donated a stem cell graft to a child with aplastic anemia. In nucleotides, the CDR3 is TGCGCCAGCAGCGACCCGGGGGCGACTGAAGCTTTCTTT. Its protein product is CASSDPGATEAFF.